These 24 T cell receptor beta chains originate from one sample sequenced in a study of cytomegalovirus exposure and HLA in healthy donors. PCR used 60 Vbeta primers and 13 Jbeta primers. Clones were sequenced by immunoSEQ multiplex PCR, and TCRdb holds only the in-frame ones, with some missing. The sample holds 200,000 to 250,000 clones, around 80% seen once. Material: PBMCs. The source of these receptors is a woman aged 60 to 75 in good health and CMV-seropositive.

This clone was counted between two and nine times. Additional DNA sequences in this sample encode the identical CDR3. This chain connects TRBV6-5 to TRBJ1-2, with TRBD1 identical over 8 bases. The CDR3 length is 14 residues. From germline, CDR1 is MNHEY and CDR2 SVGAGI. The V gene end was trimmed by 2 bases and the J gene end by 5 bases; junction bases not matched to a gene: 4. CDR3 sequence (DNA): TGTGCCAGCAGTTACGCTGGACAGGGATATGGCTACACCTTC. It encodes CASSYAGQGYGYTF.

The V gene is TRBV2, the J gene TRBJ1-6; D might be TRBD1 (6 bases). CDR1 is SNHLY, CDR2 FYNNEI, per germline. V dropped 8 bases and J dropped 7 bases, with 24 bases sitting between them. This CDR3 has 17 residues. The CDR3 nucleotides are TGTGCCAGCGATGGACTCTCCCTAAGGGGGACCAATTCACCCCTCCACTTT. Translating gives CASDGLSLRGTNSPLHF.

The chain couples TRBV5-1 to TRBJ2-2; D unresolved. Germline V CDR1 and CDR2: SGHRS, YFSETQ. The ends were cut back, 4 bases at V and 6 bases at J, with 10 bases in the middle. CDR3 size: 13 residues. This CDR3 is CASSRGESGELFF. The CDR3 coding sequence is TGCGCCAGCAGCCGTGGAGAATCCGGGGAGCTGTTTTTT. The full variable domain, its missing parts supplied by reference TRBV5-1 and TRBJ2-2, is KAGVTQTPRYLIKTRGQQVTLSCSPISGHRSVSWYQQTPGQGLQFLFEYFSETQRNKGNFPGRFSGRQFSNSRSEMNVSTLELGDSALYLCASSRGESGELFFGEGSRLTVL.

V is TRBV5-5 and J is TRBJ1-1; D gene ambiguous. Germline V gene data show CDR1 as SGHKS and CDR2 as YYEKEE (reference sequence). The CDR3 is 13 residues long. Trimming took 2 bases from V and 1 from J, leaving 6 bases between them. CDR3 DNA: TGTGCCAGCAGCTTATGGAGGAACACTGAAGCTTTCTTT. Translating gives CASSLWRNTEAFF.

This clone was counted only a few times. This sequence joins TRBV18 and TRBJ2-7; perhaps TRBD1 as D (5 bases). This CDR3 contains 13 residues. V was clipped by 5 bases and J by 4 bases, with 12 bases between them. The V gene's germline CDR1 is KGHSH and CDR2 LQKENI. The CDR3: CASSFDREYEQYF. Here the CDR3 DNA reads TGTGCCAGCTCATTCGACAGAGAATACGAGCAGTACTTC.

J is TRBJ2-7 and V is TRBV11-2, with 7 bases that match TRBD2. Germline CDR1 is SGHAT and CDR2 is FQNNGV. Trimming cost V 1 base and J 1 base; bases outside gene matches: 10. This CDR3 has 17 residues. The CDR3 spells CASSLVSRASGSYEQYF. In DNA, the CDR3 is TGTGCCAGCAGCTTAGTTTCTCGGGCTAGCGGATCCTACGAGCAGTACTTC.

The chain recombines TRBV11-2 with TRBJ2-7; 9 bases fit TRBD2. The V segment lost 2 bases and the J segment 2 bases; nucleotides outside the gene matches: 4. Per germline, CDR1 SGHAT and CDR2 FQNNGV. The CDR3 extends over 15 amino acids. Here the CDR3 reads CASSLQREAPYEQYF. CDR3 DNA: TGTGCCAGCAGCTTACAGCGGGAGGCCCCCTACGAGCAGTACTTC.

The chain employs TRBV27 and TRBJ1-2; the D gene is possibly TRBD1 (6 bases). The CDR3 spans 13 residues. Germline values: CDR1 MNHEY, CDR2 SMNVEV (reference sequence). The germline V and J ends were trimmed by 7 bases and 6 bases, with 15 bases remaining between them. The CDR3 spells CASTKQGADGYTF. The CDR3 DNA sequence: TGTGCCAGCACCAAACAGGGCGCAGATGGCTACACCTTC.

This sequence joins TRBV6-5 and TRBJ1-1, with a weak D call TRBD1 (6 bases). With 2 bases removed from V and 4 bases from J, the gap between germline ends came to 8 bases. The CDR3 is made up of 13 amino acids. CDR1 is MNHEY and CDR2 is SVGAGI in the germline V gene. This CDR3 is CASSYTGFTEAFF. In nucleotides, the CDR3 is TGTGCCAGCAGTTACACAGGGTTCACTGAAGCTTTCTTT.

This rearrangement joins TRBV2 to TRBJ1-4; D may be TRBD1 (5 bases). The CDR3 sequence is 13 residues long. Germline V lookup: CDR1 SNHLY, CDR2 FYNNEI. V dropped 2 bases and J dropped 8 bases, with 9 bases sitting between them. DNA for the CDR3: TGTGCCAGCAGTGAAATCCAGGGAGAAAAACTGTTTTTT. Translating gives CASSEIQGEKLFF.

The chain carries TRBV6-6 and TRBJ2-1; 9 positions match TRBD2. The CDR3 extends over 15 amino acids. V trimming: 6 bases; J trimming: 4 bases; junction bases outside the gene matches: 7. Germline CDR1 reads MNHNY; CDR2 reads SVGAGI (reference sequence). The CDR3 reads CASRTAGGEYNEQFF. CDR3 coding DNA: TGTGCCAGCAGGACGGCGGGGGGGGAATACAATGAGCAGTTCTTC.

The J gene is TRBJ2-7, the V gene TRBV6-5; 10 bases match TRBD2. The J segment lost 5 bases and the V segment lost 4 bases, leaving 11 bases of the junction unmatched. CDR3 length: 16 residues. Germline V gene sequence: CDR1 MNHEY, CDR2 SVGAGI. The CDR3 region has the DNA TGTGCCAGCAGTTCCGCCGGAGCTAGCGGGAGAAACGAGCAGTACTTC. Residues: CASSSAGASGRNEQYF.

The chain links TRBV10-3 to TRBJ2-3; possible D gene TRBD1, 5 bases. The ends were cut back, 2 bases at V and 2 bases at J, with 8 bases in the middle. Per the germline V gene, CDR1 is ENHRY and CDR2 is SYGVKD. This CDR3 contains 14 residues. The CDR3 protein is CAISEKDTTDTQYF. The DNA for the CDR3 is TGTGCCATCAGTGAGAAGGACACCACAGATACGCAGTATTTT.

The chain is built from TRBV30 and TRBJ1-2; D remains unclear. The V end lost 0 bases, the J end lost 7 bases, and 12 bases lay between the germline ends. The CDR3 extends over 13 amino acids. CDR1 is GTSNPN, CDR2 SVGIG, per germline (reference sequence). The CDR3 reads CAWSVTRAGGYTF. For the CDR3, the DNA is TGTGCCTGGAGTGTGACGAGGGCGGGTGGCTACACCTTC.

The J gene is TRBJ2-3, the V gene TRBV5-1; D might be TRBD2 (6 bases). Germline assignment: CDR1 SGHRS and CDR2 YFSETQ. Trimming took off 0 bases at V and 3 bases at J, with 17 bases between the two ends. The CDR3 loop spans 17 amino acids. The CDR3 DNA sequence: TGCGCCAGCAGCTTGGATGCGACGGGAGAAGGGACAGATACGCAGTATTTT. It is translated as CASSLDATGEGTDTQYF.

The gene calls are TRBV30 and TRBJ1-2; D may be TRBD1 (6 bases). CDR1 and CDR2 (germline): GTSNPN, SVGIG (reference sequence). Trimming shortened V by 0 bases and J by 8 bases, and 13 bases separated the two germline ends. The CDR3 is 13 amino acids. CDR3 coding DNA: TGTGCCTGGAGTGTTGAGGGGGTACTGGGCTACACCTTC. This codes for CAWSVEGVLGYTF.

Here the CDR3 reads CASGGLRGNQPQHF. Here the CDR3 DNA reads TGTGCCAGCGGAGGCCTACGCGGCAATCAGCCCCAGCATTTT. This chain joins TRBV28 and TRBJ1-5; D remains ambiguous. This CDR3 is built from 14 residues. Germline V gene data show CDR1 as MDHEN and CDR2 as SYDVKM. Trimming cost V 8 bases and J 2 bases, with 13 bases left between them.

This sequence joins TRBV27 and TRBJ1-2, with 8 bases identical to TRBD1. This CDR3 has 14 residues. Germline V gene lookup returns CDR1 MNHEY and CDR2 SMNVEV (reference sequence). The ends lost 3 bases at V and 2 bases at J; junction bases unmatched: 2. The CDR3 loop reads CASSFGQGNYGYTF. The CDR3 DNA reads TGTGCCAGCAGTTTCGGACAGGGCAACTATGGCTACACCTTC.

The chain recombines TRBV19 with TRBJ2-1, with 10 bases aligning to TRBD1. The CDR3 has 16 residues. Germline CDR1 LNHDA, CDR2 SQIVND (reference sequence). The J segment lost 1 base and the V segment lost 2 bases, leaving 2 bases of the junction unmatched. CDR3: CASSIRGQGSYNEQFF. The CDR3 bases are TGTGCCAGTAGTATAAGGGGACAGGGGTCCTACAATGAGCAGTTCTTC.

The chain links TRBV21-1 to TRBJ1-2; the D call TRBD1 from the table was never checked on the DNA. TRBV21-1 is a listed pseudogene. The CDR3 spans 16 residues. CDR3 DNA: TGTGCCAGCAGCTACCGGGACAGGGGCTTTATCAGCGGCTACACCTTC. It is translated as CASSYRDRGFISGYTF.

This chain joins TRBV15 and TRBJ2-3, with D uncertain. The CDR3 sequence is 17 residues long. V was pared by 4 bases and J by 0 bases, with 17 bases between. Germline lookup yields CDR1 LNHNV and CDR2 YYDKDF (reference sequence). CDR3 sequence (DNA): TGTGCCACCAGCACCCCCCCTCACATACCTAGCACAGATACGCAGTATTTT. Its translation: CATSTPPHIPSTDTQYF.

This sequence joins TRBV2 and TRBJ1-2; D is perhaps TRBD1 (6 bases). The V and J ends lost 3 bases and 7 bases respectively, with 12 bases between them. The CDR3 contains 13 residues. Germline V gene lookup returns CDR1 SNHLY and CDR2 FYNNEI. The CDR3 region has the DNA TGTGCCAGCAGTGACCAGGGGATGGGTGGCTACACCTTC. It yields the protein CASSDQGMGGYTF.

This clone has a handful of counts. The chain employs TRBV9 and TRBJ2-2; D is perhaps TRBD2 (6 bases). There are 18 residues in the CDR3. V was trimmed by 0 bases and J by 0 bases, leaving 15 bases between them. CDR1 is SGDLS and CDR2 is YYNGEE in the germline V gene. Here the CDR3 DNA reads TGTGCCAGCAGCGTAGATATGGGGGGATTCGCGAACACCGGGGAGCTGTTTTTT. As protein: CASSVDMGGFANTGELFF.

The V call is TRBV18, the J call TRBJ1-1, with 7 bases that match TRBD1. Germline lookup yields CDR1 KGHSH and CDR2 LQKENI. After removal of 4 bases from V and 2 bases from J, the junction contained 7 bases not matched to a gene. This CDR3 has 15 amino acids. CDR3 nucleotide sequence: TGTGCCAGCTCACTTAGCGGGACAGCTAACACTGAAGCTTTCTTT. It translates to CASSLSGTANTEAFF.